A selection of T cell receptor beta chains follows, all from one sample in a study of blood T cell repertoires in COVID-19. The table came from immunoSEQ multiplex PCR; TCRdb's copy has only in-frame clones and leaves some out. The repertoire holds some 40,000 clones, with about four fifths as singletons. Material for sequencing was peripheral blood. The receptors derive from a man between 45 and 60 years old with active or convalescent COVID-19. Each CDR3 is given with its conserved first and last residue. The order of the fields is CDR3 DNA, CDR3 protein, V gene, D gene, J gene, clone size. The D gene is left open where the match is weak. Clone size, where shown, is once, few, many, or a class for clones that have expanded.

DNA: TGTGCCAGCAGCTTAGCGGGGGGCTACAATGAGCAGTTCTTC
CDR3: CASSLAGGYNEQFF
V: TRBV11-2
D: TRBD2
J: TRBJ2-1
size: once

DNA: TGCGCCAGCAGCTTGGGTTTGCTGGCGGTCCAAGAGACCCAGTACTTC
CDR3: CASSLGLLAVQETQYF
V: TRBV5-1
D: .
J: TRBJ2-5
size: .

DNA: TGTGCCAGCAGTCGTAAGGTGGGCTTTGGAAACACCATATATTTT
CDR3: CASSRKVGFGNTIYF
V: TRBV6-5
D: .
J: TRBJ1-3
size: .

DNA: TGTGCCAGCAGTGCAGGCCCCGGGGGAATCTCCTACGAGCAGTACTTC
CDR3: CASSAGPGGISYEQYF
V: TRBV6-1
D: .
J: TRBJ2-7
size: .

DNA: TGTGCCAGCAGCCAAGGGACAGGCGATGAAGCTTTCTTT
CDR3: CASSQGTGDEAFF
V: TRBV4-2
D: TRBD1
J: TRBJ1-1
size: once

DNA: TGTGCCAGTAGTATAGGAACTAGCGGGGGAACGAGGGTCGGGGAGCTGTTTTTT
CDR3: CASSIGTSGGTRVGELFF
V: TRBV19
D: TRBD2
J: TRBJ2-2
size: .

DNA: TGTGCCAGCAGCCCCACTGAGGGGGAGGGGACCTACGAGCAGTACTTC
CDR3: CASSPTEGEGTYEQYF
V: TRBV9
D: .
J: TRBJ2-7
size: once

DNA: TGTGCCACCAGCAGAGCCTCCGGGGGGGTTAAGAATCAGCCCCAGCATTTT
CDR3: CATSRASGGVKNQPQHF
V: TRBV15
D: .
J: TRBJ1-5
size: few

DNA: TGTGCCAGCAGTCGGGGACAGGGGATGAATCAGCCCCAGCATTTT
CDR3: CASSRGQGMNQPQHF
V: TRBV6-5
D: TRBD1
J: TRBJ1-5
size: .

DNA: TGTGCCAGCAGCCAAATCAGGGGGCTTCGGACTGAAGCTTTCTTT
CDR3: CASSQIRGLRTEAFF
V: TRBV7-9
D: TRBD1
J: TRBJ1-1
size: few

DNA: TGTGCCTTAGCTAACAGGGGGCACTACACCTTC
CDR3: CALANRGHYTF
V: TRBV30
D: TRBD1
J: TRBJ1-2
size: .